A single sample gave rise to the 14 T cell receptor beta chains below, sequenced in a study of blood T cell repertoires in COVID-19. The data were produced by immunoSEQ multiplex PCR, yet TCRdb's version contains in-frame clones alone and is incomplete. Of hundreds of thousands of clones listed, 80% to 90% were seen once; the top ten hold 0.98%. The sample was peripheral blood. The receptors derive from a man aged 40-49 years with acute or convalescent COVID-19.

The chain employs TRBV6-2 or TRBV6-3 and TRBJ1-5; weak D call: TRBD1 (5 bases). CDR3 length equals 16 residues. CDR1 is MNHEY and CDR2 is SVGEGT in the germline V gene. V gave up 5 bases and J gave up 0 bases, with 14 bases separating them. The chain's CDR3 is CASSRRVFGSNQPQHF. For the CDR3, the DNA is TGTGCCAGCAGTCGCAGGGTTTTCGGTAGCAATCAGCCCCAGCATTTT.

This chain connects TRBV15 to TRBJ2-3; TRBD1 matches 11 bases. The germline V gene encodes CDR1 LNHNV and CDR2 YYDKDF (reference sequence). The junction had 7 bases not matched to a gene; V was cut back by 5 bases and J by 3 bases. The CDR3 runs to 16 residues. The CDR3 DNA follows: TGTGCCACCAGCGATCGGGACAGGGGGTATACAGATACGCAGTATTTT. This sequence encodes CATSDRDRGYTDTQYF.

Only a few counts were recorded for this clone. V usage is TRBV7-2 and J usage is TRBJ2-2, with TRBD2 as a possible D gene (6 bases). Trimming cost V 3 bases and J 4 bases, with 12 bases left between them. The CDR3 length is 15 residues. Germline CDR1 SGHTA, CDR2 FQGNSA. In DNA form, the CDR3 reads TGTGCCAGCAGCTTCGGGGGAACCTCCACCGGGGAGCTGTTTTTT. This gives the protein CASSFGGTSTGELFF. Complete variable domain (other parts from reference TRBV7-2 and TRBJ2-2): GAGVSQSPSNKVTEKGKDVELRCDPISGHTALYWYRQSLGQGLEFLIYFQGNSAPDKSGLPSDRFSAERTGGSVSTLTIQRTQQEDSAVYLCASSFGGTSTGELFFGEGSRLTVL.

The chain has TRBV7-2 and TRBJ1-5; D is perhaps TRBD1 (6 bases). The germline V gene has CDR1 SGHTA and CDR2 FQGNSA. The CDR3 runs to 15 residues. Trimming removed 3 bases at V and 0 bases at J, with 9 bases between. CDR3 residues: CASSFTGNSNQPQHF. CDR3 coding DNA: TGTGCCAGCAGCTTCACAGGGAATAGCAATCAGCCCCAGCATTTT.

The gene calls are TRBV11-2 and TRBJ2-3, with TRBD2 matching 9 bases. CDR3 length: 15 residues. Germline values: CDR1 SGHAT, CDR2 FQNNGV. With V trimmed by 2 bases and J by 5 bases, 5 bases remained unmatched. The CDR3 DNA sequence: TGTGCCAGCAGCTTAATGGCGGGGGGGCTAGATACGCAGTATTTT. Translating it yields CASSLMAGGLDTQYF.

The chain links TRBV3-1 (or the pseudogene TRBV3-2) to TRBJ2-7, with D perhaps TRBD1 (6 bases). CDR3 length: 14 amino acids. Germline CDR1 LGHDT, CDR2 YNNKEL (reference sequence). Trimming pared 5 bases from V and 5 bases from J, leaving 16 bases between. The CDR3 DNA reads TGTGCCAGCAGCAAGGGAAGGACAGCGCACGAGCAGTACTTC. As protein: CASSKGRTAHEQYF.

The chain carries TRBV28 and TRBJ2-3; 13 positions match TRBD2. This CDR3 spans 15 amino acids. The V gene's germline CDR1 is MDHEN and CDR2 SYDVKM. Unmatched junction bases numbered 3, after V lost 3 bases and J lost 6 bases. CDR3 nucleotides: TGTGCCAGCAGTTTCGGGACTAGCGGGGTGGATACGCAGTATTTT. Amino acids: CASSFGTSGVDTQYF.

V usage is TRBV3-1 (or the pseudogene TRBV3-2) and J usage is TRBJ1-2; no definite D call. The ends were cut back, 4 bases at V and 4 bases at J, with 16 bases in the middle. Germline assignment: CDR1 LGHDT and CDR2 YNNKEL (reference sequence). The CDR3 has 15 amino acids. CDR3 in DNA: TGTGCCAGCAGCCCTTCGGGAAACCTTTTCTATGGCTACACCTTC. This gives the protein CASSPSGNLFYGYTF.

The chain combines TRBV29-1 with TRBJ1-1; D is ambiguous. The germline V gene has CDR1 SQVTM and CDR2 ANQGSEA. The CDR3 is 13 residues long. Deletions cut 7 bases from V and 1 base from J, with 13 bases between. The DNA for the CDR3 is TGCAGCGCCCCTGAGAGACAGAACACTGAAGCTTTCTTT. Translating gives CSAPERQNTEAFF.

This clone has only a few counts. The chain uses TRBV30 and TRBJ1-5, with 8 bases aligning to TRBD1. Per the germline V gene, CDR1 is GTSNPN and CDR2 is SVGIG (reference sequence). Germline trimming cut 1 base from V and 0 bases from J; bases unmatched to any gene: 5. The CDR3 contains 16 residues. The CDR3 DNA sequence: TGTGCCTGGAGTGGAGACAGGGGATCTAGCAATCAGCCCCAGCATTTT. Amino acid sequence: CAWSGDRGSSNQPQHF.

V and J are TRBV6-1 and TRBJ1-6, with TRBD1 as a possible D gene (6 bases). CDR1 is MNHNS and CDR2 is SASEGT in the germline V gene. The CDR3 has 18 amino acids. V was shortened by 4 bases and J by 6 bases, with 22 bases between the two germline ends. The CDR3 DNA is TGTGCCAGCAGTGGGGCATCGGCAGGGGCCAAGTTTAATTCACCCCTCCACTTT. As protein: CASSGASAGAKFNSPLHF.

This chain's CDR3 is CASSVPLGGMTEAFF. In DNA form, the CDR3 reads TGTGCCAGCAGCGTCCCCCTCGGGGGAATGACTGAAGCTTTCTTT. The chain employs TRBV16 and TRBJ1-1; D perhaps matches TRBD1 (5 bases). V gave up 5 bases and J gave up 5 bases, with 18 bases separating them. The germline V gene encodes CDR1 KGHSY and CDR2 FQNENV. The CDR3 contains 15 residues.

The chain joins TRBV6-4 to TRBJ2-4; 9 positions match TRBD2. V was clipped by 4 bases and J by 10 bases; unmatched bases: 5. This CDR3 has 13 residues. Germline CDR1 is MRHNA and CDR2 is SNTAGT. The CDR3 sequence is CASSVERGEIQYF. CDR3 coding DNA: TGTGCCAGCAGTGTAGAGCGGGGGGAAATTCAGTACTTC.

This clone was observed once. The chain combines TRBV2 with TRBJ1-4; 9 bases agree with TRBD1. This CDR3 comprises 14 residues. Germline trimming cut 11 bases from V and 8 bases from J; bases unmatched to any gene: 12. Germline V lookup: CDR1 SNHLY, CDR2 FYNNEI. The DNA for the CDR3 is TGTGCCGGAACGCAGGGACAGGGAATGGAAAAACTGTTTTTT. The encoded protein is CAGTQGQGMEKLFF.